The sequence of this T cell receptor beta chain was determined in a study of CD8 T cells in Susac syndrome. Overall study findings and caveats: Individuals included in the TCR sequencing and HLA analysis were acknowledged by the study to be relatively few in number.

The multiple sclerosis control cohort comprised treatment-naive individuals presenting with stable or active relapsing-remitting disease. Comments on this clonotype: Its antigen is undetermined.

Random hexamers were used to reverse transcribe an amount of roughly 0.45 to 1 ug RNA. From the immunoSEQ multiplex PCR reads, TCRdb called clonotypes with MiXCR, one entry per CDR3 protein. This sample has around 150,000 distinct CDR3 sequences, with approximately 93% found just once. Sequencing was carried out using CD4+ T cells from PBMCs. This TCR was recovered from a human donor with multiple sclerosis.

The CDR3 nucleotides are TGCGCCAGCAGCCCCCGGACAGGGGGGGATACTAACTATGGCTACACCTTC. Residues: CASSPRTGGDTNYGYTF. The chain recombines TRBV4-1 with TRBJ1-2, with 10 bases that match TRBD1. This CDR3 has 17 amino acids. Germline CDR1 and CDR2: MGHRA and YSYEKL. Trimming at V came to 4 bases and at J to 0 bases, leaving 8 bases not matched to a gene.